The entry below describes one T cell receptor beta chain. What it binds is not known. These data are taken from a study of identical twins. Findings of the study overall: Models, which agreed with sharing between unrelated individuals, nonetheless underestimated the out-of-frame TCR alpha sharing seen in monozygotic twins.

A universal primer site was created by template switching, with the cDNA bearing unique molecular identifiers. From the 5' RACE reads, TCRdb called clonotypes with MiXCR, one entry per CDR3 protein. This table holds about 810,000 distinct CDR3 sequences, 9% to 15% found once. These data were also filed under a second study, of yellow fever vaccine responses in identical twins.

The sample comprised PBMCs. This TCR was recovered from a woman under 30 in good health.

CDR3 DNA: TGTGCCAGCCTACGGGACTCACGCTACGAGCAGTACTTC. It encodes CASLRDSRYEQYF. The J gene is TRBJ2-7, the V gene TRBV2, with a tentative D call TRBD2 (6 bases). Germline V gene data show CDR1 as SNHLY and CDR2 as FYNNEI. The ends were cut back, 8 bases at V and 3 bases at J, with 14 bases in the middle. The CDR3 length is 13 residues.